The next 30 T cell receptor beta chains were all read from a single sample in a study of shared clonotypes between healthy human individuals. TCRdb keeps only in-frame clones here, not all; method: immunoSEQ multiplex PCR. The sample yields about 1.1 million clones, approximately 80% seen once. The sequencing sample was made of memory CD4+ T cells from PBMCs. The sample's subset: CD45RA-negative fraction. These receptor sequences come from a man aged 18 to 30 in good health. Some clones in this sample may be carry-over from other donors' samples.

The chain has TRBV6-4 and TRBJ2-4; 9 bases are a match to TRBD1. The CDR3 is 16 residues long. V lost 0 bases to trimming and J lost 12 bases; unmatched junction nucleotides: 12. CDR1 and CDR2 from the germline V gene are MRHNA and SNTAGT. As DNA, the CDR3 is TGTGCCAGCAGTGACTCGAGGAAACAGGGGGCTCGAAATCAGTACTTC. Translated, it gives CASSDSRKQGARNQYF.

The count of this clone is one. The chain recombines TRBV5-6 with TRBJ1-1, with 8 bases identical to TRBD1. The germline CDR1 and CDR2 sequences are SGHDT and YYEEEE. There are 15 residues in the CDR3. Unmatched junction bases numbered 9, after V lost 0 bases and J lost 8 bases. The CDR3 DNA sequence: TGTGCCAGCAGCTTGGTCGACAGGGGCGGAGGGGAAGCTTTCTTT. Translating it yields CASSLVDRGGGEAFF.

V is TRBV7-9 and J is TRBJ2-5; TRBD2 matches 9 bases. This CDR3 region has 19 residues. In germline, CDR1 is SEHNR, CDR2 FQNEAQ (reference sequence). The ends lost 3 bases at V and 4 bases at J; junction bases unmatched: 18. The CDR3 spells CASSLDAGRGRAGRETQYF. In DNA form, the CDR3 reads TGTGCCAGCAGCTTGGATGCGGGGCGCGGGAGGGCCGGGCGAGAGACCCAGTACTTC.

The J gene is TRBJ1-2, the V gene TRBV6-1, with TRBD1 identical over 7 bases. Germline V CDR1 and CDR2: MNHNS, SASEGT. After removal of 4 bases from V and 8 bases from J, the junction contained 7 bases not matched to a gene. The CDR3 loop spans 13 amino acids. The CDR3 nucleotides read TGTGCCAGCAGTGCGGACAGGTTTCAAGGCTACACCTTC. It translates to CASSADRFQGYTF.

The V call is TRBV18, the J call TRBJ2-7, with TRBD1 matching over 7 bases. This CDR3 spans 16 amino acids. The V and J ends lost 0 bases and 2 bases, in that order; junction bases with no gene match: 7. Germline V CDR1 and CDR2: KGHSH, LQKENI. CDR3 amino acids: CASSPPGTANPYEQYF. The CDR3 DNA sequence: TGTGCCAGCTCACCACCCGGGACAGCAAACCCCTACGAGCAGTACTTC.

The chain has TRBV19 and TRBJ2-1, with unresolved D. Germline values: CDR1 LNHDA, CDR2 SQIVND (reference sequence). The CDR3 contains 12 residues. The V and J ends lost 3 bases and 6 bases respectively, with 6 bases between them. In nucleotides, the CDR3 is TGTGCCAGTAGTATTAGTCCCAATGAGCAGTTCTTC. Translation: CASSISPNEQFF. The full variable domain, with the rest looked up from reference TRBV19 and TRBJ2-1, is DGGITQSPKYLFRKEGQNVTLSCEQNLNHDAMYWYRQDPGQGLRLIYYSQIVNDFQKGDIAEGYSVSREKKESFPLTVTSAQKNPTAFYLCASSISPNEQFFGPGTRLTVL.

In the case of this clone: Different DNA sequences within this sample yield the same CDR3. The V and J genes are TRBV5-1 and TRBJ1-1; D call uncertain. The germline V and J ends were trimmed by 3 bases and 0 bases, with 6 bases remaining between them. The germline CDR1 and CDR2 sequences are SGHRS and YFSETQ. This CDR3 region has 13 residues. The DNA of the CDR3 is TGCGCCAGCAGCTCCCAAGTGAACACTGAAGCTTTCTTT. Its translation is CASSSQVNTEAFF.

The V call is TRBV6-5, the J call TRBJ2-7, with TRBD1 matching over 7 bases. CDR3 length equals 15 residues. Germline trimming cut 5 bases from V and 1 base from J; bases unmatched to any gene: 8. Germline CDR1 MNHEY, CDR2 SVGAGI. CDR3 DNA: TGTGCCAGCAGTCTAGGGGGCGGACCTTCCTACGAGCAGTACTTC. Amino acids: CASSLGGGPSYEQYF.

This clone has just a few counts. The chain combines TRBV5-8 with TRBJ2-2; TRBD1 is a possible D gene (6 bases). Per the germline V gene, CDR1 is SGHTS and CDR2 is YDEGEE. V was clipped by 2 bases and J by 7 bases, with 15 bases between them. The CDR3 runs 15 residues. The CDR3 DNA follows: TGTGCCAGCAGCTTACGACAGGCACGCTACGGGGAGCTGTTTTTT. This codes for CASSLRQARYGELFF.

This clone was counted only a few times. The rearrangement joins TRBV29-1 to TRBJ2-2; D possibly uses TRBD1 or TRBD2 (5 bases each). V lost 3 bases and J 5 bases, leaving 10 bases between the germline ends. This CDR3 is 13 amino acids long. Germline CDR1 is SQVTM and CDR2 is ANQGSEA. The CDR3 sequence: CSVDGRQTGELFF. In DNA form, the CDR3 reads TGCAGCGTTGATGGGAGACAGACCGGGGAGCTGTTTTTT.

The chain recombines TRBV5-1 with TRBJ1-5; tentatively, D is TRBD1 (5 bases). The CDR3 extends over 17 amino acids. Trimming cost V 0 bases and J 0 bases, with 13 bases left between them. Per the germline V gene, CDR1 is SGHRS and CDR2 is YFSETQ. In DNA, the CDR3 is TGCGCCAGCAGCTTGGGGGGGACGGACCTTAGCAATCAGCCCCAGCATTTT. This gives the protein CASSLGGTDLSNQPQHF.

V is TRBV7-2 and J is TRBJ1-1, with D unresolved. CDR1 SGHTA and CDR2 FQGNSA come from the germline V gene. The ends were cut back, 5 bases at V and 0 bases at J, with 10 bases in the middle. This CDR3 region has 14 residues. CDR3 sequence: CASSRRLMNTEAFF. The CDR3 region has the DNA TGTGCCAGCAGCCGCCGGCTTATGAACACTGAAGCTTTCTTT. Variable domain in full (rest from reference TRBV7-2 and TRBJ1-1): GAGVSQSPSNKVTEKGKDVELRCDPISGHTALYWYRQSLGQGLEFLIYFQGNSAPDKSGLPSDRFSAERTGGSVSTLTIQRTQQEDSAVYLCASSRRLMNTEAFFGQGTRLTVV.

CDR3 sequence reads: CASSQEVWGSYEQYF. The DNA of the CDR3 is TGTGCCAGCAGCCAAGAGGTTTGGGGGTCCTACGAGCAGTACTTC. The chain combines TRBV14 with TRBJ2-7; possibly TRBD1 or TRBD2 for D (5 bases each). Trimming shortened V by 0 bases and J by 1 base, and 10 bases separated the two germline ends. There are 15 residues in the CDR3. From germline, CDR1 is SGHDN and CDR2 FVKESK. Combining the CDR3 with reference TRBV14 and TRBJ2-7 gives the whole variable domain EAGVTQFPSHSVIEKGQTVTLRCDPISGHDNLYWYRRVMGKEIKFLLHFVKESKQDESGMPNNRFLAERTGGTYSTLKVQPAELEDSGVYFCASSQEVWGSYEQYFGPGTRLTVT.

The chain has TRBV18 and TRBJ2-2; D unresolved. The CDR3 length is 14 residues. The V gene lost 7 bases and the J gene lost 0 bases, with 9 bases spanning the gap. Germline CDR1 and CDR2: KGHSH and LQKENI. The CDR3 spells CASFPRANTGELFF. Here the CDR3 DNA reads TGTGCCAGCTTCCCCCGAGCGAACACCGGGGAGCTGTTTTTT. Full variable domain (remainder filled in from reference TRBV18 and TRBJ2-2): NAGVMQNPRHLVRRRGQEARLRCSPMKGHSHVYWYRQLPEEGLKFMVYLQKENIIDESGMPKERFSAEFPKEGPSILRIQQVVRGDSAAYFCASFPRANTGELFFGEGSRLTVL.

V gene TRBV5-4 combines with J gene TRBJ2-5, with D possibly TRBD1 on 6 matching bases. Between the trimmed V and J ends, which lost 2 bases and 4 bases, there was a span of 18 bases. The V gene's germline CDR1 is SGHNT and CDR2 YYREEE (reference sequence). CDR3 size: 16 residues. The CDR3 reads CASSLSTGTKGETQYF. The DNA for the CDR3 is TGTGCCAGCAGCTTAAGTACCGGGACAAAGGGAGAGACCCAGTACTTC.

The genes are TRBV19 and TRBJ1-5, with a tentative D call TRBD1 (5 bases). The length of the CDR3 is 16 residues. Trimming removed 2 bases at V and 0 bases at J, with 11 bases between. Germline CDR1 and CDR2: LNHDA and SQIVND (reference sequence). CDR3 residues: CASSIYRKISNQPQHF. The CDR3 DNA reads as TGTGCCAGTAGTATATACAGGAAGATTAGCAATCAGCCCCAGCATTTT.

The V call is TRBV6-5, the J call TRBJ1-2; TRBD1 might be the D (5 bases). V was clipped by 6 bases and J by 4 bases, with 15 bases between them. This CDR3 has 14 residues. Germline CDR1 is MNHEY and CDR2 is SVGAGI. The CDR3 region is CASSPGPRTYGYTF. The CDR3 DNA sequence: TGTGCCAGCAGCCCGGGACCGCGGACCTATGGCTACACCTTC.

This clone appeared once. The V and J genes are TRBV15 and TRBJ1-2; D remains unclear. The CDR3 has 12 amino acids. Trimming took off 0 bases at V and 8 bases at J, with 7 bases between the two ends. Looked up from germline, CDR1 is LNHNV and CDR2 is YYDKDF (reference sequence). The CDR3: CATSRDGFGYTF. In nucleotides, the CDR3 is TGTGCCACCAGCAGAGATGGGTTCGGCTACACCTTC.

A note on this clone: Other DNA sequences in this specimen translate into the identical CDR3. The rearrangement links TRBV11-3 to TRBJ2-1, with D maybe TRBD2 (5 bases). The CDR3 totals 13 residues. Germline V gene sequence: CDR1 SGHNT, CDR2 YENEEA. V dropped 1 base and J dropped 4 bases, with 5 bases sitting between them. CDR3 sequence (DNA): TGTGCCAGCAGCTTAGGCGGGTACAATGAGCAGTTCTTC. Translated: CASSLGGYNEQFF.

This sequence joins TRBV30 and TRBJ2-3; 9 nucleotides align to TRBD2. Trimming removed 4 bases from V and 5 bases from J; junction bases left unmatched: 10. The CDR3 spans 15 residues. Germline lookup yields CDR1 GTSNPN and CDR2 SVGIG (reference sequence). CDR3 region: CAWTYSGGRRDTQYF. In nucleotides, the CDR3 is TGTGCCTGGACCTATAGCGGGGGAAGACGAGATACGCAGTATTTT.

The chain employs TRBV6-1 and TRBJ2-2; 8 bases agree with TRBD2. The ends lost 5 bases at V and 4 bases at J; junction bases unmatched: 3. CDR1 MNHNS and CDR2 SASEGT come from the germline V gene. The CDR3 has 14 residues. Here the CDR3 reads CASSQRESTGELFF. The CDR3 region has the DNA TGTGCCAGCAGTCAGCGGGAGAGCACCGGGGAGCTGTTTTTT.

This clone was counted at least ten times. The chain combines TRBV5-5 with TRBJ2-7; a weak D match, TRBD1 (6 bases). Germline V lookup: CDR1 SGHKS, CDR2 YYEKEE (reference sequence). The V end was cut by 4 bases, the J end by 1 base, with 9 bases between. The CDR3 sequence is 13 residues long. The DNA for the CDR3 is TGTGCCAGCAGCCCGGACAGATCCTACGAGCAGTACTTC. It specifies CASSPDRSYEQYF.

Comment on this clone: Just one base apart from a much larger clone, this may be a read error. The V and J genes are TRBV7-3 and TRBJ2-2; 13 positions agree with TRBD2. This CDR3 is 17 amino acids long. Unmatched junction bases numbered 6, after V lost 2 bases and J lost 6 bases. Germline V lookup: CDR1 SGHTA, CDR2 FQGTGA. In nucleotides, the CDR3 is TGTGCCAGCAGCTTACCGGGACTAGCGGGAAACGCCGGGGAGCTGTTTTTT. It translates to CASSLPGLAGNAGELFF.

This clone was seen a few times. CDR3 in DNA: TGTGCCAGCAGCCACCGACCGGGCACTGAAGCTTTCTTT. This codes for CASSHRPGTEAFF. The V call is TRBV5-4, the J call TRBJ1-1; D remains unclear. Deletions cut 4 bases from V and 4 bases from J, with 11 bases between. The CDR3 covers 13 residues. The germline V gene has CDR1 SGHNT and CDR2 YYREEE (reference sequence).

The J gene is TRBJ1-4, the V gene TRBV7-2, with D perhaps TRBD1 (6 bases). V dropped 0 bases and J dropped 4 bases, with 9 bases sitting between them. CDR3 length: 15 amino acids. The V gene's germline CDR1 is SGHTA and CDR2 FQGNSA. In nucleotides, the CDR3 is TGTGCCAGCAGCTTAGCCGGCAGGGGTAATGAAAAACTGTTTTTT. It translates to CASSLAGRGNEKLFF.

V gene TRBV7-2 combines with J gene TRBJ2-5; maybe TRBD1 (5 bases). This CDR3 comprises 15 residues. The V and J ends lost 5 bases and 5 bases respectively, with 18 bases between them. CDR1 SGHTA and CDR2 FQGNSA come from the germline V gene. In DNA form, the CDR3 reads TGTGCCAGCAGCCAATCCGACAGTGCGTGGGAGACCCAGTACTTC. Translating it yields CASSQSDSAWETQYF.

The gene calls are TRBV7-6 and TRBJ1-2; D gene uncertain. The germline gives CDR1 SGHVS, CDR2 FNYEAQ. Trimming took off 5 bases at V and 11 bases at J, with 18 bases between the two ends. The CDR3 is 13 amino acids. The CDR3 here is CASSQDSRAEYTF. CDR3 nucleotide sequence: TGTGCCAGCAGCCAAGACTCCCGGGCAGAGTACACCTTC. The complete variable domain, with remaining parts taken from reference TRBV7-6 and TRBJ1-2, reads GAGVSQSPRYKVTKRGQDVALRCDPISGHVSLYWYRQALGQGPEFLTYFNYEAQQDKSGLPNDRFSAERPEGSISTLTIQRTEQRDSAMYRCASSQDSRAEYTFGSGTRLTVV.

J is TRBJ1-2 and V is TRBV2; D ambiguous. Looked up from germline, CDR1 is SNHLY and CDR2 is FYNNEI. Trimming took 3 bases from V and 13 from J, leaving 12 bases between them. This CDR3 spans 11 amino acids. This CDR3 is CASSESGPGTF. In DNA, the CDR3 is TGTGCCAGCAGTGAGTCGGGCCCCGGCACCTTC.

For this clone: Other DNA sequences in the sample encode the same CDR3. The CDR3 is CASSFVASGTGEQYF. Here the CDR3 DNA reads TGTGCCAGCAGCTTTGTGGCTAGCGGGACCGGCGAGCAGTACTTC. The genes are TRBV7-6 and TRBJ2-7, with 9 bases lining up with TRBD2. J gave up 6 bases and V 3 bases, and 9 bases lay outside the gene matches. Germline V CDR1 and CDR2: SGHVS, FNYEAQ. The CDR3 length is 15 residues.

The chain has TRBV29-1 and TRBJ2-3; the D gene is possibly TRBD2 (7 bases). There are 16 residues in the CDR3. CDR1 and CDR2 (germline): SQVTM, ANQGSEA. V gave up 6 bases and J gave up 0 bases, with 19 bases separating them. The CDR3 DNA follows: TGCAGCGTGGCGGGGGCGGTCACCTTAAGCACAGATACGCAGTATTTT. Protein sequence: CSVAGAVTLSTDTQYF.